The text below deals with one T cell receptor beta chain. What it binds is not known. MiXCR, applied by TCRdb to the 5' RACE reads, yields one record per CDR3 protein. The sample yields tens of thousands of distinct CDR3 sequences, less than 40% seen once. Germline assignment: CDR1 LGHNA and CDR2 YNFKEQ. The ends were cut back, 0 bases at V and 4 bases at J, with 12 bases in the middle. CDR3 length: 15 amino acids. The data were taken from a study of CD8 T cells in ankylosing spondylitis. Study-level findings and limits: Disease-linked clones were reportedly significantly enriched in matched ankylosing spondylitis synovial fluid. Prior work had noted some motif variants in reactive arthritis blood and synovial fluid.

Source material: synovial fluid, either unsorted or a sorted T cell fraction (not recorded which). The receptor was derived from a male donor with ankylosing spondylitis. This chain joins TRBV4-2 and TRBJ1-1; D ambiguous. The CDR3 sequence: CASSQEEKGPTEAFF. CDR3 in DNA: TGTGCCAGCAGCCAAGAGGAGAAGGGCCCCACTGAAGCTTTCTTT.